The T cell receptor (beta chain) under discussion was sequenced for a study of response to subunit inactivated influenza vaccine. Findings and caveats of the study: The authors suggested that every seasonal influenza vaccination recruits few new T cells.

V was cut by 4 bases and J by 0 bases, with 11 bases left in between. Germline V gene sequence: CDR1 MNHEY, CDR2 SVGAGI. The CDR3 has 15 amino acids. Using its own MiXCR run on the RT-PCR reads, TCRdb lists one record per CDR3 protein. The table has roughly 670,000 distinct CDR3 sequences, approximately 15% seen once. Points on this clonotype: Its antigen is as yet unknown.

The TCR originated in a man aged 45 to 65 who received an inactivated influenza vaccine. The specimen was PBMCs from blood, collected around two weeks before vaccination. The rearrangement joins TRBV6-5 to TRBJ2-3; D may correspond to TRBD1 or TRBD2 (5 bases each). CDR3 sequence (DNA): TGTGCCAGCAGTTCCGACTGGGACAGCACAGATACGCAGTATTTT. It codes for CASSSDWDSTDTQYF.